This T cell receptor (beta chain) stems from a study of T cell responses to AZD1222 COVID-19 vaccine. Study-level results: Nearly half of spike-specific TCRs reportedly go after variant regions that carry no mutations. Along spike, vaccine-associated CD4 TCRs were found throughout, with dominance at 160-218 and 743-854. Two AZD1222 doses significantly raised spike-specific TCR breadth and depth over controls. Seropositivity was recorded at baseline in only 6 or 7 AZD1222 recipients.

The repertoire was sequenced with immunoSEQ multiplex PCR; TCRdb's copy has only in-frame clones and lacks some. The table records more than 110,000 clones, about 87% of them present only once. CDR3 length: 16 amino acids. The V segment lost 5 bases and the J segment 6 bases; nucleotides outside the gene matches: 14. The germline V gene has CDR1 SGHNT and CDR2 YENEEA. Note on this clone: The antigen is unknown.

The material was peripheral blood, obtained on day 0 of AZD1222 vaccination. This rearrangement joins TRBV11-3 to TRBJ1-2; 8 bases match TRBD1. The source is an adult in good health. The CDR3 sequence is CASSQRTGKSRDGYTF. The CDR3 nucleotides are TGTGCCAGCAGCCAGCGGACAGGGAAATCTCGCGATGGCTACACCTTC.